Following are 8 T cell receptor beta chains from one sample sequenced in a study of graft-versus-host responses after intestinal transplantation. Their recognized antigens are unknown. Here immunoSEQ multiplex PCR was the method, and the copy in TCRdb shows in-frame clones only, minus some. The sample records 90,000 to 95,000 clones, 91% being singletons. The input for sequencing was unstimulated CD8+ T cells sorted from spleen or lymph node cells, taken before intestinal transplant. These receptors were collected from a human donor who received an intestinal transplant.

Relative to its sample, this clone is medium-sized. The genes are TRBV7-9 and TRBJ2-7; a possible D gene is TRBD2 (5 bases). With 3 bases removed from V and 2 bases from J, the gap between germline ends came to 8 bases. Germline V gene data show CDR1 as SEHNR and CDR2 as FQNEAQ (reference sequence). The CDR3 runs to 13 residues. Here the CDR3 reads CASSLPGTYEQYF. The CDR3 region has the DNA TGTGCCAGCAGCTTGCCCGGGACCTACGAGCAGTACTTC.

The chain combines TRBV29-1 with TRBJ1-2; a possible D gene is TRBD1 (5 bases). The V gene lost 7 bases and the J gene lost 0 bases, with 15 bases spanning the gap. The germline V gene has CDR1 SQVTM and CDR2 ANQGSEA. This CDR3 comprises 14 residues. The CDR3 here is CSGLDSEANYGYTF. CDR3 DNA sequence: TGCAGCGGCCTAGACAGTGAAGCTAACTATGGCTACACCTTC.

The chain couples TRBV7-6 to TRBJ2-7; maybe TRBD1 (7 bases). This CDR3 comprises 15 residues. Germline V gene lookup returns CDR1 SGHVS and CDR2 FNYEAQ. Between the trimmed V and J ends, which lost 4 bases and 5 bases, there was a span of 18 bases. The CDR3 nucleotides read TGTGCCAGCAGCTCGGCGGACAGGACTAACGACGAGCAGTACTTC. Amino acids: CASSSADRTNDEQYF. Full variable domain (missing parts from reference TRBV7-6 and TRBJ2-7): GAGVSQSPRYKVTKRGQDVALRCDPISGHVSLYWYRQALGQGPEFLTYFNYEAQQDKSGLPNDRFSAERPEGSISTLTIQRTEQRDSAMYRCASSSADRTNDEQYFGPGTRLTVT.

This clone was picked up a small number of times. The gene calls are TRBV6-5 and TRBJ2-7; TRBD2 aligns across 7 bases. There are 14 residues in the CDR3. Germline trimming cut 7 bases from V and 5 bases from J; bases unmatched to any gene: 11. Germline V CDR1 and CDR2: MNHEY, SVGAGI. This CDR3 reads CASTPRRELNEQYF. CDR3 nucleotide sequence: TGTGCCAGCACCCCTCGGCGGGAGCTCAACGAGCAGTACTTC.

CDR3 in amino acids: CASRSGSSYEQYF. CDR3 nucleotide sequence: TGTGCCAGCAGAAGTGGGAGCTCCTACGAGCAGTACTTC. The chain combines TRBV7-9 with TRBJ2-7, with D maybe TRBD2 (5 bases). The V and J ends lost 6 bases and 0 bases respectively, with 9 bases between them. The V gene's germline CDR1 is SEHNR and CDR2 FQNEAQ (reference sequence). The CDR3 spans 13 residues.

This clone was seen a single time. This chain uses TRBV12-5 with TRBJ2-5; TRBD1 matches 8 bases. CDR1 is LGHNT, CDR2 FRNRAP, per germline. The CDR3 is made up of 16 amino acids. V was pared by 6 bases and J by 0 bases, with 9 bases of the junction left unmatched. The CDR3 sequence: CASGKTGTGHQETQYF. For the CDR3, the DNA is TGTGCTAGTGGGAAAACCGGGACAGGACACCAAGAGACCCAGTACTTC.

This clone has a handful of counts. V and J are TRBV4-1 and TRBJ2-7; 7 bases line up with TRBD1. Trimming at V came to 1 base and at J to 7 bases, leaving 7 bases not matched to a gene. The CDR3 sequence is 14 residues long. Germline lookup yields CDR1 MGHRA and CDR2 YSYEKL. CDR3 DNA sequence: TGCGCCAGCAGCCAAGGACAGGGATCAGGGGAGCAGTACTTC. Translated: CASSQGQGSGEQYF.

This chain uses TRBV7-6 with TRBJ2-1, with unresolved D. The V and J ends lost 2 bases and 7 bases respectively, with 9 bases between them. In germline, CDR1 is SGHVS, CDR2 FNYEAQ. This CDR3 is built from 13 residues. CDR3 in amino acids: CASSLSLENEQFF. CDR3 nucleotide sequence: TGTGCCAGCAGCTTAAGTCTTGAGAATGAGCAGTTCTTC.